This entry lists 6 T cell receptor beta chains sequenced from one sample in a study of CD8 T cells in ankylosing spondylitis. Each CDR3 protein is one row after TCRdb ran MiXCR on the 5' RACE reads. The repertoire holds under 300,000 distinct CDR3 sequences, with roughly 10% as singletons. The sequenced sample consisted of blood, either unsorted or a sorted T cell fraction (not recorded which). Source of these receptors: a male donor with ankylosing spondylitis or in good health (not recorded which).

CDR3 amino acids: CASRGAEGGTDTQYF. The CDR3 DNA reads TGTGCCAGCAGAGGAGCGGAGGGCGGCACAGATACGCAGTATTTT. The genes are TRBV6-4 and TRBJ2-3; D perhaps matches TRBD2 (6 bases). Per germline, CDR1 MRHNA and CDR2 SNTAGT. V lost 6 bases and J 1 base, leaving 14 bases between the germline ends. The CDR3 has 15 residues.

This clonotype showed up many times. The rearrangement joins TRBV9 to TRBJ2-7; D is uncertain. The germline gives CDR1 SGDLS, CDR2 YYNGEE. V was cut by 0 bases and J by 0 bases, with 7 bases left in between. The CDR3 runs to 14 residues. CDR3: CASSVGRSSYEQYF. As DNA, the CDR3 is TGTGCCAGCAGCGTAGGACGGAGCTCCTACGAGCAGTACTTC. The full variable domain, with the rest looked up from reference TRBV9 and TRBJ2-7, is DSGVTQTPKHLITATGQRVTLRCSPRSGDLSVYWYQQSLDQGLQFLIQYYNGEERAKGNILERFSAQQFPDLHSELNLSSLELGDSALYFCASSVGRSSYEQYFGPGTRLTVT.

In nucleotides, the CDR3 is TGTGCCAGCAGCTTGGAGGGACTGGAGAATGAAAAACTGTTTTTT. Protein sequence: CASSLEGLENEKLFF. The chain is built from TRBV5-5 and TRBJ1-4, with D possibly TRBD1 on 5 matching bases. The V gene's germline CDR1 is SGHKS and CDR2 YYEKEE (reference sequence). The CDR3 length is 15 residues. V gave up 0 bases and J gave up 5 bases, with 11 bases separating them.

This clonotype was seen a few times. The chain has TRBV7-2 and TRBJ2-3, with a possible D match to TRBD2 (5 bases). The CDR3 has 16 amino acids. The V and J ends lost 3 bases and 0 bases respectively, with 13 bases between them. Germline-derived CDR1 and CDR2 are SGHTA and FQGNSA. CDR3 DNA: TGTGCCAGCAGCTTTTCTCCGCCGGGGAGCACAGATACGCAGTATTTT. Translated, it gives CASSFSPPGSTDTQYF.

This clonotype was detected many times. The V call is TRBV6-5, the J call TRBJ2-7; a possible D gene is TRBD1 (6 bases). V was cut by 2 bases and J by 2 bases, with 10 bases left in between. Germline V CDR1 and CDR2: MNHEY, SVGAGI. The CDR3 totals 14 residues. In DNA form, the CDR3 reads TGTGCCAGCAGTTACAACAGGGCCCCCTACGAGCAGTACTTC. Amino acid sequence: CASSYNRAPYEQYF.

This chain joins TRBV20-1 and TRBJ2-7; no clear D gene. Looked up from germline, CDR1 is DFQATT and CDR2 is SNEGSKA (reference sequence). V lost 0 bases to trimming and J lost 6 bases, with 6 bases between them. CDR3 length: 11 residues. The chain's CDR3 is CSARDPVEQYF. CDR3 in DNA: TGCAGTGCTAGAGATCCCGTCGAGCAGTACTTC.